These 10 T cell receptor beta chains were sequenced from one sample in a study of blood T cell repertoires in COVID-19. Sequencing used immunoSEQ multiplex PCR; TCRdb keeps in-frame clones, though not all of them. The table includes a few hundred thousand clones, 89% detected once. The sequenced material came from PBMCs or T cells enriched from blood (not recorded which). The receptors were sampled from a woman in her twenties or thirties who had recovered from COVID-19.

In DNA form, the CDR3 reads TGTGCCATCAGTGGGACTTTAGACAGGGACCATGGCTACACCTTC. It yields the protein CAISGTLDRDHGYTF. The chain combines TRBV10-3 with TRBJ1-2, with TRBD1 matching 7 bases. The J segment lost 6 bases and the V segment lost 4 bases, leaving 11 bases of the junction unmatched. The CDR3 runs 15 residues. CDR1 and CDR2 from the germline V gene are ENHRY and SYGVKD.

This chain uses TRBV11-3 with TRBJ1-1; TRBD1 matches at 7 bases. The germline V gene has CDR1 SGHNT and CDR2 YENEEA. The CDR3 is 15 residues long. V shed 5 bases and J 1 base; nucleotides not matched to a gene: 7. The chain's CDR3 is CASSLRGQTNTEAFF. The CDR3 nucleotides are TGTGCCAGCAGCCTCCGGGGACAGACGAACACTGAAGCTTTCTTT.

The gene calls are TRBV5-4 and TRBJ1-2, with D unresolved. With 9 bases removed from V and 3 bases from J, the gap between germline ends came to 15 bases. This CDR3 has 13 residues. Germline assignment: CDR1 SGHNT and CDR2 YYREEE (reference sequence). CDR3 coding DNA: TGTGCCACGGCAGGCGATAGCGACTATGGCTACACCTTC. The encoded protein is CATAGDSDYGYTF.

This sequence joins TRBV2 and TRBJ2-7; no clear D. CDR3 length equals 13 residues. Deletions cut 2 bases from V and 3 bases from J, with 8 bases between. Germline CDR1 reads SNHLY; CDR2 reads FYNNEI. The CDR3 here is CASSEPLDYEQYF. In DNA, the CDR3 is TGTGCCAGCAGTGAACCGCTAGACTACGAGCAGTACTTC. The full variable domain, completed using reference TRBV2 and TRBJ2-7, is EPEVTQTPSHQVTQMGQEVILRCVPISNHLYFYWYRQILGQKVEFLVSFYNNEISEKSEIFDDQFSVERPDGSNFTLKIRSTKLEDSAMYFCASSEPLDYEQYFGPGTRLTVT.

The V and J genes are TRBV4-2 and TRBJ2-3; the D gene is possibly TRBD1 (6 bases). The CDR3 has 15 residues. The V and J ends lost 3 bases and 2 bases respectively, with 12 bases between them. Germline V gene sequence: CDR1 LGHNA, CDR2 YNFKEQ. This CDR3 is CASSHLGQATDTQYF. CDR3 DNA: TGTGCCAGCAGCCACCTGGGACAAGCCACAGATACGCAGTATTTT.

This chain connects TRBV7-3 to TRBJ2-3; 10 bases map to TRBD2. The CDR3 runs 13 residues. V was pared by 5 bases and J by 8 bases, with 4 bases of the junction left unmatched. The V gene's germline CDR1 is SGHTA and CDR2 FQGTGA. The CDR3 is CASSPPSGSTQYF. Here the CDR3 DNA reads TGTGCCAGCAGCCCTCCTAGCGGGAGTACGCAGTATTTT.

V is TRBV21-1 and J is TRBJ1-5; the DNA was not compared with TRBD1, the D call given in the table. TRBV21-1 is deemed a pseudogene. The CDR3 is made up of 11 amino acids. CDR3 protein: CASSPGRTQHF. DNA for the CDR3: TGTGCCAGCAGCCCCGGGCGGACACAGCATTTT.

The V and J genes are TRBV5-5 and TRBJ2-1; the D is unclear. V was trimmed by 0 bases and J by 2 bases, leaving 6 bases between them. CDR3 size: 14 residues. Germline-derived CDR1 and CDR2 are SGHKS and YYEKEE (reference sequence). The CDR3 nucleotides are TGTGCCAGCAGCTTGGACGGTGCCTACAATGAGCAGTTCTTC. Protein: CASSLDGAYNEQFF.

The chain carries TRBV19 and TRBJ1-6; 7 bases map to TRBD1. Germline V lookup: CDR1 LNHDA, CDR2 SQIVND (reference sequence). Germline trimming cut 5 bases from V and 10 bases from J; bases unmatched to any gene: 8. The CDR3 runs 14 residues. The CDR3 protein is CASSADREGSPLHF. Written as DNA, the CDR3 is TGTGCCAGTAGTGCCGACAGGGAAGGCTCACCCCTCCACTTT.

The rearrangement links TRBV24-1 to TRBJ1-2; D is possibly TRBD1 (5 bases). The CDR3 is 18 residues long. CDR1 KGHDR and CDR2 SFDVKD come from the germline V gene. V was trimmed by 0 bases and J by 3 bases, leaving 19 bases between them. The CDR3 reads CATSDLSGLDRPYYGYTF. DNA of the CDR3: TGTGCCACCAGTGATTTGTCGGGACTGGACCGTCCCTACTATGGCTACACCTTC.